The sequence of this T cell receptor beta chain was determined in a study of CD8+CD57+ T cells in acquired aplastic anemia. Study information: Quantities of DNA derived from sorted CD4+ and CD8+ cells averaged around 3.2 ug.

Using genomic DNA as the template, TCR beta VDJ and CDR3 profiling was carried out. Each CDR3 protein gets one entry after TCRdb re-called the reads with MiXCR. The sample consists of around 180,000 distinct CDR3 sequences, 48% of them appearing once. Sequencing involved patients with CD8+CD57+ cell expansion previously shown by flow cytometry. Severe acquired aplastic anemia was the diagnosis recorded for all patients. Notes on this clonotype: Its specificity is unknown. Germline is not matched at one junction end, which may reflect a read error.

Germline V gives CDR1 DFQATT, CDR2 SNEGSKA (reference sequence). The CDR3 totals 13 residues. Study-wide results and limits: The CD8+ Simpson's diversity of patients and controls was not significantly different.

The V gene is TRBV20-1, the J gene TRBJ1-6, with D possibly being TRBD1 (5 bases). Sequenced material: sorted CD4+, CD8+, or CD8+CD57+ T cells (not recorded which) from PBMCs. The sequence was obtained from a human donor with aplastic anemia. CDR3 loop: CSVRGTVGSPLHF. CDR3 DNA: TGCAGTGTTAGAGGGACGGTGGGTTCACCCCTCCACTTT.